A selection of T cell receptor beta chains follows, all from one sample in a study of T cells in Graves' hyperthyroidism and ophthalmopathy. TCRdb reanalysed the multiplex PCR reads using MiXCR and keeps one entry per CDR3 protein. The profile covers about 350,000 distinct CDR3 sequences, with roughly 13% appearing a single time and approximately 23% taken by the ten largest. The sample consisted of blood. All receptors come from a woman aged 25 to 39 with Graves' hyperthyroidism. CDR3s include the opening cysteine and the closing phenylalanine or tryptophan. A D gene is named only where the DNA matches it firmly. Where a row states a size, it is once, few, many or the class of an expanded clone; other rows omit it.

V	size	J	D	DNA	CDR3
TRBV29-1	many	TRBJ2-7	NA	TGCAGCGTTGGGGTCAGATACGAGCAGTACTTC	CSVGVRYEQYF
TRBV7-3	NA	TRBJ2-7	TRBD2	TGTGCCAGCAGCCTCGGGGGTAGCGGGAGTGAGCAGTACTTC	CASSLGGSGSEQYF
TRBV25-1	many	TRBJ1-6	NA	TGTGCCAGCAGTGAGTGGACAGTCGTGGGTTTTTCACCCCTCCACTTT	CASSEWTVVGFSPLHF
TRBV6-1	NA	TRBJ1-2	NA	TGTGCCAGCAGTCCACGTGGGGGAGGGAGCTATGGCTACACCTTC	CASSPRGGGSYGYTF
TRBV2	many	TRBJ2-2	NA	TGTGCCAGCACCCCGGAAAGCGTGAACACCGGGGAGCTGTTTTTT	CASTPESVNTGELFF
TRBV20-1	few	TRBJ1-4	TRBD1	TGCAGTGCCAACCTGGACAGGGATGGAAAACTGGATTTT	CSANLDRDGKLDF
TRBV30	once	TRBJ1-6	TRBD1	TGTGCCTGGAGTGCAGGGACAGGAGCTTCACCCCTCCACTTT	CAWSAGTGASPLHF
TRBV6-2/TRBV6-3	few	TRBJ2-1	NA	TGTGCCAGCATTCCACTTCCCTCAGGGCGGTGGGGGGATGAGCAGTTCTTC	CASIPLPSGRWGDEQFF
TRBV20-1	many	TRBJ1-1	NA	TGCAGTGCTAGAATTGAAGAGAACACTGAAGCTTTCTTT	CSARIEENTEAFF
TRBV29-1	many	TRBJ2-1	NA	TGCAGCGTTGAAGGGGGCCTGGGTCTTCCCTACAATGAGCAGTTCTTC	CSVEGGLGLPYNEQFF
TRBV12-3/TRBV12-4	many	TRBJ2-5	TRBD2	TGTGCCAGCAGTTTAGCGCGCGGGAGAGAGACCCAGTACTTC	CASSLARGRETQYF
TRBV20-1	few	TRBJ2-1	NA	TGCAGTGCTACGGGCCGATGGGGCAATGAGCAGTTCTTC	CSATGRWGNEQFF
TRBV30	many	TRBJ2-7	TRBD2	TGTGCCTGGAGCGATATACGGGGACTAGCGACCGCCTACGAGCAGTACTTC	CAWSDIRGLATAYEQYF
TRBV12-3/TRBV12-4	many	TRBJ2-1	NA	TGTGCCAGCAGTTTAAGCCCTAGCTCCTACAATGAGCAGTTCTTC	CASSLSPSSYNEQFF
TRBV19	once	TRBJ2-2	TRBD1	TGTGCCAGTAGTTCGGACAGGGGGACTCGTAGCACCGGGGAGCTGTTTTTT	CASSSDRGTRSTGELFF
TRBV7-9	many	TRBJ2-3	TRBD1	TGTGCCAGCAGCGGTCAAGGGGGCCGGGATACGCAGTATTTT	CASSGQGGRDTQYF
TRBV18	NA	TRBJ2-3	NA	TGTGCCAGCTCACCACTTTACACAGATACGCAGTATTTT	CASSPLYTDTQYF
TRBV20-1	many	TRBJ1-5	NA	TGCAGTGCTAGTCGTCGGGTGGGGAGCCTGCCCCAGCATTTT	CSASRRVGSLPQHF
TRBV11-2	many	TRBJ2-7	TRBD2	TGTGCCAGCAGCCCCCCCCTCCGGGAGGGCCACCTCTACGAGCAGTACTTC	CASSPPLREGHLYEQYF
TRBV6-5	NA	TRBJ2-7	NA	TGTGCCAGCAGTTATTTGCGCCTCGGGCAGTACTTC	CASSYLRLGQYF
TRBV14	NA	TRBJ1-4	NA	TGTGCCAGCAGCCAATACGATGGGGGGACTAATGAAAAACTGTTTTTT	CASSQYDGGTNEKLFF
TRBV6-5	NA	TRBJ1-4	NA	TGTGCCAGCAGTTACTATACAGGGTTGGCTAATGAAAAACTGTTTTTT	CASSYYTGLANEKLFF
TRBV28	many	TRBJ2-5	NA	TGTGCCAGCTCAAGGAAGGGGTGGTATGGAGAGACCCAGTACTTC	CASSRKGWYGETQYF
TRBV7-2	many	TRBJ2-2	TRBD2	TGTGCCAGCAGCTTACCACTAGCGGGAGTTTTTGAGAACACCGGGGAGCTGTTTTTT	CASSLPLAGVFENTGELFF
TRBV7-9	many	TRBJ2-1	TRBD2	TGTGCCAGCAGCTTAGCAGGCGGGAGGGAGCAGTTCTTC	CASSLAGGREQFF
TRBV19	NA	TRBJ2-1	NA	TGTGCCAGTAGCCAAACAGGGATCGCCTACAATGAGCAGTTCTTC	CASSQTGIAYNEQFF
TRBV19	once	TRBJ2-3	NA	TGTGCCAGTACCGGGACTCCACGCACAGATACGCAGTATTTT	CASTGTPRTDTQYF
TRBV20-1	NA	TRBJ1-4	NA	TGCAGTGCCAATCGGGCAGGGAGGGCAACTAATGAAAAACTGTTTTTT	CSANRAGRATNEKLFF
TRBV2	many	TRBJ2-1	NA	TGTGCCAGCATATTAGGACCTAATAATGAGCAGTTCTTC	CASILGPNNEQFF
TRBV2	many	TRBJ2-5	NA	TGTGCCAGCAGTACGGGGTTGGGTAAGACCCAGTACTTC	CASSTGLGKTQYF
TRBV6-1	NA	TRBJ2-3	NA	TGTGCCAGCACCGCAGGACAGTTGGTGCAGTATTTT	CASTAGQLVQYF
TRBV24-1	many	TRBJ1-1	TRBD1	TGTGCCACCAGTAGCTCAGGGGGGACTGAAGCTTTCTTT	CATSSSGGTEAFF
TRBV7-2	NA	TRBJ2-2	NA	TGTGCCAGCAGCCCCTTGGCTACGAACACCGGGGAGCTGTTTTTT	CASSPLATNTGELFF
TRBV5-1	few	TRBJ2-3	TRBD1	TGCGCCAGCAGGACGCCGGATACAGGGGAGCCAGATACGCAGTATTTT	CASRTPDTGEPDTQYF
TRBV7-6	many	TRBJ1-1	NA	TGTGCCAGCAGTCAGGGTAGCCCGATGAACACTGAAGCTTTCTTT	CASSQGSPMNTEAFF
TRBV5-1	NA	TRBJ1-5	NA	TGCGCCAGCAGCTTGGACGGGGAAGTTGGCAATCAGCCCCAGCATTTT	CASSLDGEVGNQPQHF
TRBV20-1	few	TRBJ2-1	NA	TGCAGCGTGGGCCGGAAAGCCCTAGCGCGCTATAGCTCCTACAATGAGCAGTTCTTC	CSVGRKALARYSSYNEQFF
TRBV29-1	NA	TRBJ1-5	NA	TGCAGCGCAGGGGCCGTGAATCAGCCCCAGCATTTT	CSAGAVNQPQHF
TRBV6-1	many	TRBJ1-1	TRBD1	TGTGCCAGCAGAGGACAGGGCAAAACTGAAGCTTTCTTT	CASRGQGKTEAFF
TRBV2	many	TRBJ2-2	NA	TGTGCCAGCAGTGAAGCGGGATCTACAACCGGGGAGCTGTTTTTT	CASSEAGSTTGELFF
TRBV30	NA	TRBJ2-2	NA	TGTGCCTGGAGTGATCTGGGAGGCGGGGAGCTGTTTTTT	CAWSDLGGGELFF
TRBV20-1	many	TRBJ1-1	NA	TGCAGTGCCGGACAAGACAACATGAACACTGAAGCTTTCTTT	CSAGQDNMNTEAFF
TRBV12-3/TRBV12-4	few	TRBJ2-4	NA	TGTGCCAGCAGTTTTCATAACATTCAGTACTTC	CASSFHNIQYF
TRBV5-1	NA	TRBJ1-5	NA	TGCGCCAGCAGCTTGGAATCGGGGTTCAATCAGCCCCAGCATTTT	CASSLESGFNQPQHF
TRBV28	few	TRBJ1-6	NA	TGTGCCAGCAGTGGGGGATCACCCCTCCACTTT	CASSGGSPLHF
TRBV7-2	many	TRBJ2-1	NA	TGTGCCAGCAGTCTAGGGGGTCCTTCAGAGCAGTTCTTC	CASSLGGPSEQFF
TRBV20-1	many	TRBJ2-7	NA	TGCAGTGCTACGCCTTTGGAGGGAACCTACGAGCAGTACTTC	CSATPLEGTYEQYF
TRBV2	few	TRBJ2-5	TRBD2	TGTGCCAAAAAGTGGGCGGGAGAAGAGGCGGAAGAGACCCAGTACTTC	CAKKWAGEEAEETQYF
TRBV2	many	TRBJ2-3	TRBD2	TGTGCCAGCGGCCCGGGACTAGCCGTAGATACGCAGTATTTT	CASGPGLAVDTQYF
TRBV28	NA	TRBJ2-1	TRBD1	TGTGCCATCCGAGAGGGGGGGACAGGGTACAATGAGCAGTTCTTC	CAIREGGTGYNEQFF
TRBV20-1	many	TRBJ1-6	NA	TGCAGTGCACCCGGACAGACTTCGGGTTCACCCCTCCACTTT	CSAPGQTSGSPLHF
TRBV20-1	many	TRBJ2-7	NA	TGCAGTGGAGGGGGGAGGGCTCTTGGCGAGCAGTACTTC	CSGGGRALGEQYF
TRBV7-9	few	TRBJ2-1	TRBD2	TGTGCCAGCAGCCAAGCGGGGAGGGACTACAATGAGCAGTTCTTC	CASSQAGRDYNEQFF